These 13 T cell receptor beta chains share one sample of origin, sequenced in a study of cytomegalovirus exposure and HLA in healthy donors. Researchers ran the PCR with 60 Vbeta and 13 Jbeta primers. Clones were read by immunoSEQ multiplex PCR, and TCRdb kept only the in-frame ones, dropping some. This sample has 200,000 to 250,000 clones; approximately 80% occur once, and the top ten carry just over 1.4%. The material sequenced was PBMCs. These receptors were taken from a girl between 10 and 17 years old in good health and CMV-seronegative.

This rearrangement joins TRBV15 to TRBJ2-2; TRBD2 matches 13 bases. J was trimmed by 6 bases and V by 5 bases; bases with no gene match: 3. This CDR3 region has 15 residues. Germline lookup yields CDR1 LNHNV and CDR2 YYDKDF (reference sequence). CDR3 protein: CATSGTSGGAGELFF. As DNA, the CDR3 is TGTGCCACCAGCGGAACTAGCGGGGGGGCCGGGGAGCTGTTTTTT.

The J gene is TRBJ1-6, the V gene TRBV4-1; D remains ambiguous. Trimming took off 5 bases at V and 0 bases at J, with 11 bases between the two ends. Germline V gene data show CDR1 as MGHRA and CDR2 as YSYEKL. The CDR3 contains 16 residues. For the CDR3, the DNA is TGCGCCAGCAGCTTATTTTCGGGCTCCTATAATTCACCCCTCCACTTT. The encoded protein is CASSLFSGSYNSPLHF.

J is TRBJ1-2 and V is TRBV30; 8 positions match TRBD1. The CDR3 covers 15 residues. Germline CDR1 and CDR2: GTSNPN and SVGIG (reference sequence). J lost 4 bases, V lost 3 bases, and 10 bases had no gene match. The CDR3: CAWRTGVLALYGYTF. The CDR3 coding sequence is TGTGCCTGGAGGACAGGGGTCCTGGCGCTCTATGGCTACACCTTC.

The chain has TRBV6-1 and TRBJ1-5; no clear D gene. From germline, CDR1 is MNHNS and CDR2 SASEGT. The CDR3 spans 13 residues. Trimming took off 5 bases at V and 1 base at J, with 6 bases between the two ends. The CDR3 nucleotides read TGTGCCAGCAGTCACAGCAGCAATCAGCCCCAGCATTTT. Encoded protein: CASSHSSNQPQHF.

The rearrangement links TRBV7-2 to TRBJ2-7, with 7 bases matching TRBD2. Germline lookup yields CDR1 SGHTA and CDR2 FQGNSA. CDR3 length: 15 amino acids. V was pared by 5 bases and J by 2 bases, with 9 bases of the junction left unmatched. The chain's CDR3 is CASSASGTIAYEQYF. CDR3 nucleotides: TGTGCCAGCAGCGCGTCCGGGACTATAGCCTACGAGCAGTACTTC.

The chain joins TRBV29-1 to TRBJ2-1, with D possibly being TRBD2 (6 bases). Trimming shortened V by 6 bases and J by 0 bases, and 15 bases separated the two germline ends. CDR3 length: 15 amino acids. Germline assignment: CDR1 SQVTM and CDR2 ANQGSEA. CDR3 sequence: CSVVAERSSYNEQFF. The CDR3 region has the DNA TGCAGCGTCGTAGCGGAAAGAAGCTCCTACAATGAGCAGTTCTTC.

The chain is built from TRBV6-6 and TRBJ2-1, with TRBD2 matching 8 bases. Germline assignment: CDR1 MNHNY and CDR2 SVGAGI (reference sequence). V dropped 6 bases and J dropped 8; count of bases not matched to a gene: 12. The length of the CDR3 is 15 residues. The chain's CDR3 is CASSRGSGSRYEQFF. DNA for the CDR3: TGTGCCAGCAGCAGAGGCAGCGGGAGTAGGTATGAGCAGTTCTTC.

V and J are TRBV7-2 and TRBJ2-5; 7 bases agree with TRBD2. The DNA matches TRBJ2-7 better at its end, which makes the J call doubtful. The germline V gene encodes CDR1 SGHTA and CDR2 FQGNSA. The CDR3 totals 15 residues. The DNA for the CDR3 is TGTGCCAGCAGCTTCCCCGGGACTAACCTCGGCGAGCAGTACTTC. Translation gives CASSFPGTNLGEQYF.

This sequence joins TRBV9 and TRBJ1-1, with D unresolved. V was pared by 0 bases and J by 5 bases, with 20 bases between. The germline CDR1 and CDR2 sequences are SGDLS and YYNGEE. The CDR3 spans 17 residues. The DNA for the CDR3 is TGTGCCAGCAGCGTAGGCGGCGGCAGCCCCGGAGGAACTGAAGCTTTCTTT. It specifies CASSVGGGSPGGTEAFF.

The rearrangement joins TRBV5-5 to TRBJ1-2, with D uncertain. CDR1 SGHKS and CDR2 YYEKEE come from the germline V gene (reference sequence). V was cut by 0 bases and J by 4 bases, with 13 bases left in between. The CDR3 runs to 15 residues. The CDR3 DNA reads as TGTGCCAGCAGCTTGGCCGGGGAACAGACCTATGGCTACACCTTC. Its protein product is CASSLAGEQTYGYTF. The full variable domain, completed using reference TRBV5-5 and TRBJ1-2, is DAGVTQSPTHLIKTRGQQVTLRCSPISGHKSVSWYQQVLGQGPQFIFQYYEKEERGRGNFPDRFSARQFPNYSSELNVNALLLGDSALYLCASSLAGEQTYGYTFGSGTRLTVV.

V usage is TRBV11-2 and J usage is TRBJ1-1, with D hard to call. The CDR3 contains 12 residues. Germline V gives CDR1 SGHAT, CDR2 FQNNGV. Trimming removed 0 bases from V and 10 bases from J, with 9 bases in between. The CDR3: CASSLDRVVAFF. CDR3 in DNA: TGTGCCAGCAGCTTAGATCGGGTAGTAGCTTTCTTT.

The V call is TRBV7-2, the J call TRBJ2-3; D unclear. V was clipped by 1 base and J by 1 base, with 6 bases between them. Germline CDR1 reads SGHTA; CDR2 reads FQGNSA. The CDR3 has 14 residues. This CDR3 is CASSLGLRTDTQYF. Here the CDR3 DNA reads TGTGCCAGCAGCTTAGGACTCCGCACAGATACGCAGTATTTT.

This chain connects TRBV11-1 to TRBJ2-5; 12 nucleotides match TRBD2. This CDR3 comprises 14 residues. J lost 5 bases, V lost 4 bases, and 2 bases had no gene match. Germline CDR1 is SGHAT and CDR2 is FQDESV (reference sequence). CDR3 sequence reads: CASSWTSGTETQYF. CDR3 DNA: TGTGCCAGCAGCTGGACTAGCGGGACGGAGACCCAGTACTTC.